The clone carrying this T cell receptor beta chain was picked up many times. Antigen: not known. The CDR3 covers 15 residues. Trimming removed 3 bases at V and 2 bases at J, with 16 bases between. Germline V gene data show CDR1 as SQVTM and CDR2 as ANQGSEA. The source of the sample is a study of identical twins. Broader study findings: A partial confounding effect on zero-insertion analyses could come from invariant MAIT and iNKT cells. Twin pairs' shared out-of-frame alpha sequences were enriched in low generation probability. Abundant beta clonotypes from cord blood had fewer insertions, unlike memory repertoires, which showed none.

TCRdb analysed the 5' RACE reads with MiXCR anew, one entry per CDR3 protein. The sample contains a few hundred thousand distinct CDR3 sequences, 7.5% to 9.5% of which appear only once. Only healthy Caucasians were enrolled as donors. This sample also belongs to another study, concerning yellow fever vaccine responses in identical twins.

The receptor comes from a woman aged 18 to 35 in good health. The chain joins TRBV29-1 to TRBJ1-1; D is possibly TRBD1 (5 bases). Material: CD8+ T cells sorted from blood. In nucleotides, the CDR3 is TGCAGCGTTGATTCAGGGAGCCTACCCAACACTGAAGCTTTCTTT. It encodes CSVDSGSLPNTEAFF.